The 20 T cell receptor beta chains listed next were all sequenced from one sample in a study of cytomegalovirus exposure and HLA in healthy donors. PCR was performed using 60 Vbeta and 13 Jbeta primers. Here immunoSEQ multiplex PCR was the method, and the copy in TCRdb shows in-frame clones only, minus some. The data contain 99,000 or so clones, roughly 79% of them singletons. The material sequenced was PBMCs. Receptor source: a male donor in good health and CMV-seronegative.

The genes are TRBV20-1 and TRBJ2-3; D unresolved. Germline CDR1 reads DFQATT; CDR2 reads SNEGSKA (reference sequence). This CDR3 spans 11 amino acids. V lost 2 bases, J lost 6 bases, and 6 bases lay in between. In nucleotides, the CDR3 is TGCAGTGCTAGACCTTTGGATACGCAGTATTTT. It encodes CSARPLDTQYF.

CDR3 DNA: TGTGCCAGCAGCTTAGTTAGCGGGGGATACGAGCAGTACTTC. Translating it yields CASSLVSGGYEQYF. This chain connects TRBV11-2 to TRBJ2-7, with TRBD2 identical over 9 bases. The CDR3 runs to 14 residues. V dropped 1 base and J dropped 4; count of bases not matched to a gene: 2. Germline CDR1 SGHAT, CDR2 FQNNGV.

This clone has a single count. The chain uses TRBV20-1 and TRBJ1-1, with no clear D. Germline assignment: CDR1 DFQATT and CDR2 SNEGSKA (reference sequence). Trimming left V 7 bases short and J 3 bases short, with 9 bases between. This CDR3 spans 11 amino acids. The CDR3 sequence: CSVSVYTEAFF. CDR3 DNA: TGCAGTGTTTCGGTGTACACTGAAGCTTTCTTT.

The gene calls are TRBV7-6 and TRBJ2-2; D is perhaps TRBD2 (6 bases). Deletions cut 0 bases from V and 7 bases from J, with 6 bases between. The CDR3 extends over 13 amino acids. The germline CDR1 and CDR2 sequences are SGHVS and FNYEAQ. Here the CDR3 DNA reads TGTGCCAGCAGCTTAGCGGAGGGCGGGGAGCTGTTTTTT. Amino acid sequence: CASSLAEGGELFF.

This chain's CDR3 is CASSLYDRGYEQYF. The CDR3 region has the DNA TGTGCCAGCAGCTTGTATGACAGGGGCTACGAGCAGTACTTC. The chain combines TRBV7-9 with TRBJ2-7; TRBD1 matches 8 bases. The CDR3 totals 14 residues. The ends lost 3 bases at V and 3 bases at J; junction bases unmatched: 4. Per germline, CDR1 SEHNR and CDR2 FQNEAQ (reference sequence).

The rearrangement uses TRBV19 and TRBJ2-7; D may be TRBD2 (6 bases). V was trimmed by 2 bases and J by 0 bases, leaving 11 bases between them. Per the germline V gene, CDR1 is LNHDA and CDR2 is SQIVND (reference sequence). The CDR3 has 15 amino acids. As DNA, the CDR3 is TGTGCCAGTAGTATACGAACGGGACTCTCCTACGAGCAGTACTTC. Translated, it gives CASSIRTGLSYEQYF.

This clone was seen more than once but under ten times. The CDR3 sequence: CASSERQTQTEAFF. In DNA form, the CDR3 reads TGTGCCAGCAGTGAGAGACAGACCCAAACTGAAGCTTTCTTT. The genes are TRBV6-1 and TRBJ1-1, with D perhaps matching TRBD1 (5 bases). The CDR3 length is 14 residues. Germline V CDR1 and CDR2: MNHNS, SASEGT. The germline V and J ends were trimmed by 3 bases and 5 bases, with 13 bases remaining between them.

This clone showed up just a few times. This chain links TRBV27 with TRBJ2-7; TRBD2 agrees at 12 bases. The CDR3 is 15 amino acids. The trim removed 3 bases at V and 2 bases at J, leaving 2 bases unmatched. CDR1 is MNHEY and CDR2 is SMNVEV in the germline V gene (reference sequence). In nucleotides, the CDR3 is TGTGCCAGCAGTTTGGGACTAGCGGGCGCCTACGAGCAGTACTTC. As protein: CASSLGLAGAYEQYF.

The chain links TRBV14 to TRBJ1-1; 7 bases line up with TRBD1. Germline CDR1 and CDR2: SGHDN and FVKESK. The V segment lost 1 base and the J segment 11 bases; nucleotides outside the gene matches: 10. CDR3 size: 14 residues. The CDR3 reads CASSQVTGALPAFF. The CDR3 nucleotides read TGTGCCAGCAGCCAAGTTACAGGGGCTCTTCCGGCTTTCTTT.

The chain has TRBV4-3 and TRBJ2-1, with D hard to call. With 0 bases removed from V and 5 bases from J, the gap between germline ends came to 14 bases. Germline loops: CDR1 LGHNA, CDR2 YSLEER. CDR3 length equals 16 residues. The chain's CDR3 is CASSQDPGPVDNEQFF. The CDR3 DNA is TGCGCCAGCAGCCAAGACCCGGGTCCTGTCGACAATGAGCAGTTCTTC.

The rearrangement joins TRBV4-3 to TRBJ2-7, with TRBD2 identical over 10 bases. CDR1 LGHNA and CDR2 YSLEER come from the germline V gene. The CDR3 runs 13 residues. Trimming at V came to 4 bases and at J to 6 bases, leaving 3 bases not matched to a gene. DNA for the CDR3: TGCGCCAGCAGCCCTAGCGGGAGCCCCGAGCAGTACTTC. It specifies CASSPSGSPEQYF.

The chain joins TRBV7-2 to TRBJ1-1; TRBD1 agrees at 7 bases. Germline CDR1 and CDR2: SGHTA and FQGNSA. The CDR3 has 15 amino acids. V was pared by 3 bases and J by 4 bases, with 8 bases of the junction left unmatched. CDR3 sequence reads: CASSFGTVALTEAFF. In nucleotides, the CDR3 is TGTGCCAGCAGCTTCGGGACAGTCGCGCTCACTGAAGCTTTCTTT.

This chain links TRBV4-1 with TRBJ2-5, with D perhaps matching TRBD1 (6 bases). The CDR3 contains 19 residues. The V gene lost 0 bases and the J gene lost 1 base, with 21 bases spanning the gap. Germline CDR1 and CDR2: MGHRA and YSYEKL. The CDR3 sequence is CASSQDRALVRGAQETQYF. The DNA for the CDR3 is TGCGCCAGCAGCCAAGATCGTGCCCTTGTCAGGGGAGCCCAAGAGACCCAGTACTTC.

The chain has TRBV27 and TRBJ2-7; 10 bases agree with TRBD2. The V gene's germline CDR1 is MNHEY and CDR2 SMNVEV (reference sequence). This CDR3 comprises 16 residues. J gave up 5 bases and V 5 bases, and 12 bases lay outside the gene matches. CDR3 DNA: TGTGCCAGCAGTCCCTCACTAGCGGGACCTGTCGACGAGCAGTACTTC. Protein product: CASSPSLAGPVDEQYF.

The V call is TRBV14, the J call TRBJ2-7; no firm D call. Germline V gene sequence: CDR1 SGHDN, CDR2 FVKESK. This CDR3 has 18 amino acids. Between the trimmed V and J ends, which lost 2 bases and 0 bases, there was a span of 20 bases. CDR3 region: CASSQFPGRPHYSYEQYF. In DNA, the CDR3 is TGTGCCAGCAGCCAATTCCCCGGTAGACCGCACTACTCCTACGAGCAGTACTTC. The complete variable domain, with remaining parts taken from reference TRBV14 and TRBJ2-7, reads EAGVTQFPSHSVIEKGQTVTLRCDPISGHDNLYWYRRVMGKEIKFLLHFVKESKQDESGMPNNRFLAERTGGTYSTLKVQPAELEDSGVYFCASSQFPGRPHYSYEQYFGPGTRLTVT.

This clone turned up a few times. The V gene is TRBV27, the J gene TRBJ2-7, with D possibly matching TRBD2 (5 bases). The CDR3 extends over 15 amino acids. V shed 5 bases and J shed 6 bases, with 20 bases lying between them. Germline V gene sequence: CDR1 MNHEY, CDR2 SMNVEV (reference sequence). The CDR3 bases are TGTGCCAGCAGTCCCTACGGACTTACAATTGGCGAGCAGTACTTC. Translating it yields CASSPYGLTIGEQYF.

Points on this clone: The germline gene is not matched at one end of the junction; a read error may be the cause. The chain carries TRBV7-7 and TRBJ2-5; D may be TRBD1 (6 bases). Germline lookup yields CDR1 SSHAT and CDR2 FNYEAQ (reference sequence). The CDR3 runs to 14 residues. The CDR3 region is CASSATGFQETQYF. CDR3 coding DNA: TGTGCTAGCAGCGCGACAGGATTCCAAGAGACCCAGTACTTC.

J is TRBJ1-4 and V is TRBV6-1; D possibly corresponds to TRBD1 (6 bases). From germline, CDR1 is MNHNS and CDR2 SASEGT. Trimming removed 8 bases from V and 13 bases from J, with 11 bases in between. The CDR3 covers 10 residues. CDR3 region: CASARGALFF. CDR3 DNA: TGTGCCAGCGCCAGGGGTGCACTGTTTTTT.

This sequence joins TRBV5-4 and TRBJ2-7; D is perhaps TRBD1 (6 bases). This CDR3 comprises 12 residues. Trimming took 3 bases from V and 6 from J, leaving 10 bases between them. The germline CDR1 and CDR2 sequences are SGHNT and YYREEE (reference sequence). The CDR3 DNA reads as TGTGCCAGCAGCTCACAGGGAACCGAGCAGTACTTC. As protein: CASSSQGTEQYF.

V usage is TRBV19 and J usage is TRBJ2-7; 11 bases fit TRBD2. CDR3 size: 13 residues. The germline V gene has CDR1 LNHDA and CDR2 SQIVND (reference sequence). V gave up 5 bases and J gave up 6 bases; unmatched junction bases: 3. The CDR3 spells CASSPSGRFEQYF. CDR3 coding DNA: TGTGCCAGTAGTCCTAGCGGGAGGTTCGAGCAGTACTTC.